This TCR beta chain was identified in a study of T-cell memory formation after mild COVID-19. The CDR3 has 15 amino acids. V lost 2 bases, J lost 0 bases, and 9 bases lay in between. Germline V gives CDR1 SGHRS, CDR2 YFSETQ. From the 5' RACE reads, TCRdb called clonotypes with MiXCR, one entry per CDR3 protein. Here the sample spans over 500,000 distinct CDR3 sequences, about 18% being singletons. This clonotype turned up a few times. Sequenced sample: PBMCs or a T cell subset sorted from them (not recorded which). This sequence joins TRBV5-1 and TRBJ1-5, with D possibly TRBD1 on 5 matching bases. The TCR was taken from an adult woman who had mild COVID-19 (a few samples of this study predate the infection). Cell type and time point are not known. This CDR3 reads CASSFGTDSNQPQHF. CDR3 coding DNA: TGCGCCAGCAGCTTTGGGACGGATAGCAATCAGCCCCAGCATTTT.